This T cell receptor beta chain was documented in a study of vaccination and CD4 T cells after COVID-19. Across the whole study: For post-vaccine samples, collection took place a median about 72 days after dose two, ranging from 14 to 241. Regarding the study as a whole: Nearly all convalescent vaccine-specific clones, 304 of 307, recognized only SARS-CoV-2 spike.

The treatment: roughly 11-day PBMC culture with coronavirus spike peptide pools or control peptides (ViraFEST assay). CD4+ T cells that had been cultured provided DNA sequenced with the Oncomine TCR Beta short-read assay. Genomic DNA was isolated from cultured CD4+ T cells. In TCRdb, the PCR reads were re-called with MiXCR into one record per CDR3 protein. Of a few thousand distinct CDR3 sequences listed, approximately 15% are singletons. The CDR3 covers 19 residues. The J segment lost 0 bases and the V segment lost 0 bases, leaving 10 bases of the junction unmatched. Germline values: CDR1 SGHRS, CDR2 YFSETQ. Regarding this clonotype: Its matching antigen is unknown.

This chain links TRBV5-1 with TRBJ2-3; 10 bases match TRBD2. The sequencing sample was made of CD4+ T cells from blood, cultured in vitro. The receptor comes from a human donor who had recovered from COVID-19. CDR3: CASSLVIAGGFTSTDTQYF. CDR3 coding DNA: TGCGCCAGCAGCTTGGTAATAGCGGGGGGTTTTACTAGCACAGATACGCAGTATTTT. Combining the CDR3 with reference TRBV5-1 and TRBJ2-3 gives the whole variable domain KAGVTQTPRYLIKTRGQQVTLSCSPISGHRSVSWYQQTPGQGLQFLFEYFSETQRNKGNFPGRFSGRQFSNSRSEMNVSTLELGDSALYLCASSLVIAGGFTSTDTQYFGPGTRLTVL.